A selection of T cell receptor beta chains follows, all from one sample in a study of shared clonotypes between healthy human individuals. Assay used: immunoSEQ multiplex PCR; TCRdb lists only in-frame clones, some missing. There are over 100,000 clones in the sample; about 71% occur only once, and 24% lies in the top ten. The material sequenced was memory CD8+ T cells sorted from blood. These receptors were collected from a woman aged 25 to 45 in good health. Each CDR3 is given with its conserved first and last residue. The order of the fields is J gene, clone size, D gene, V gene, CDR3 protein, CDR3 DNA. The D gene is left open where the match is weak. The size entry is marked missing in some rows and otherwise reads once, few, many or a size class.

>TRBJ1-2|-|TRBD1|TRBV5-6
CASSLDGQGFYGYTF
TGTGCCAGCAGCTTGGATGGACAGGGGTTCTATGGCTACACCTTC
>TRBJ1-1|-|-|TRBV20-1
CSALAEAFF
TGCAGTGCTCTCGCGGAAGCTTTCTTT
>TRBJ1-1|-|-|TRBV10-1
CASSPGLNTEAFF
TGCGCCAGCAGTCCGGGACTGAACACTGAAGCTTTCTTT
>TRBJ2-1|few|-|TRBV5-1
CASSGGPPYNEQFF
TGCGCCAGCAGCGGGGGACCTCCGTACAATGAGCAGTTCTTC
>TRBJ2-7|-|TRBD2|TRBV15
CATSRERESRYEQYF
TGTGCCACCAGCAGGGAGCGGGAGTCGCGCTACGAGCAGTACTTC
>TRBJ2-7|few|TRBD1|TRBV28
CASSFRDRGYEQYF
TGTGCCAGCAGTTTCCGGGACAGGGGGTACGAGCAGTACTTC
>TRBJ2-7|few|TRBD2|TRBV7-6
CASSLQRDSYEQYF
TGTGCCAGCAGCTTGCAGCGGGACTCCTACGAGCAGTACTTC
>TRBJ2-7|-|-|TRBV11-2
CASSLDLIPGQPYEQYF
TGTGCCAGCAGCTTAGATCTAATTCCGGGACAACCCTACGAGCAGTACTTC
>TRBJ2-1|few|-|TRBV28
CASSLDSYNEQFF
TGTGCCAGCAGCCTTGACAGTTACAATGAGCAGTTCTTC
>TRBJ1-2|-|-|TRBV2
CASNQDLYGYTF
TGTGCCAGCAATCAGGATCTCTATGGCTACACCTTC
>TRBJ2-1|-|-|TRBV29-1
CSVILGSYNEQFF
TGCAGCGTAATTCTGGGCTCCTACAATGAGCAGTTCTTC
>TRBJ1-1|once|-|TRBV30
CAWAATLNTEAFF
TGTGCCTGGGCTGCAACACTGAACACTGAAGCTTTCTTT
>TRBJ2-1|-|-|TRBV19
CASKRTVSSYNEQFF
TGTGCCAGTAAACGGACGGTAAGCTCCTACAATGAGCAGTTCTTC
>TRBJ2-1|-|-|TRBV28
CATQGTVDQVPYNEQFF
TGTGCCACCCAGGGGACCGTGGACCAGGTCCCTTACAATGAGCAGTTCTTC
>TRBJ2-7|-|-|TRBV13
CASSLREARPYEQYF
TGTGCCAGCAGCCTTCGTGAAGCGCGACCCTACGAGCAGTACTTC
>TRBJ2-7|-|TRBD2|TRBV19
CASSMRLAGGYEQYF
TGTGCCAGTAGTATGAGACTAGCGGGAGGCTACGAGCAGTACTTC
>TRBJ2-7|-|TRBD2|TRBV7-2
CASSDSGGPSYEQYF
TGTGCCAGCAGCGATAGCGGGGGCCCCTCCTACGAGCAGTACTTC
>TRBJ1-6|-|-|TRBV6-6
CASSYSRDRDNSPLHF
TGTGCCAGCAGTTACTCCAGGGACCGAGATAATTCACCCCTCCACTTT
>TRBJ2-1|-|-|TRBV25-1
CASSPPGGGYRNEQFF
TGTGCCAGCAGTCCCCCTGGGGGAGGTTACCGCAATGAGCAGTTCTTC
>TRBJ2-2|-|-|TRBV9
CASSVARGTPTKNTGELFF
TGTGCCAGCAGCGTAGCCCGAGGGACTCCTACCAAGAACACCGGGGAGCTGTTTTTT
>TRBJ2-1|many|-|TRBV28
CASSLTGEPYNEQFF
TGTGCCAGCAGTTTAACGGGGGAGCCCTACAATGAGCAGTTCTTC
>TRBJ2-6|-|-|TRBV4-1
CASSLGGSRANVLTF
TGCGCCAGCAGCCTGGGAGGCTCTCGGGCCAACGTCCTGACTTTC
>TRBJ2-1|-|TRBD2|TRBV7-3
CASSALAGGYNEQFF
TGTGCCAGCAGCGCTCTAGCGGGAGGCTACAATGAGCAGTTCTTC
>TRBJ2-7|-|-|TRBV12-2
CASRLVTDRANSYEQYF
TGTGCAAGTCGCTTAGTTACCGACAGGGCTAACTCCTACGAGCAGTACTTC
>TRBJ2-7|-|-|TRBV25-1
CASSRASYEQYF
TGTGCCAGCAGTCGCGCATCCTACGAGCAGTACTTC
>TRBJ1-1|-|-|TRBV28
CASKDRGTMNTEAFF
TGTGCCAGCAAGGATCGGGGGACTATGAACACTGAAGCTTTCTTT
>TRBJ2-2|-|TRBD2|TRBV19
CASNSGTSATGELFF
TGTGCCAGTAACTCCGGGACTAGCGCCACCGGGGAGCTGTTTTTT
>TRBJ2-1|once|-|TRBV5-1
CASSLSSGAYNEQFF
TGCGCCAGCAGCTTGTCTTCGGGAGCTTACAATGAGCAGTTCTTC
>TRBJ1-5|-|-|TRBV21-1
CASSKGGRDSNQPQHF
TGTGCCAGCAGCAAAGGAGGCAGGGATAGCAATCAGCCCCAGCATTTT
>TRBJ1-2|-|-|TRBV7-9
CASSLESGAPYGYTF
TGTGCCAGCAGCTTAGAGTCAGGGGCCCCCTATGGCTACACCTTC
>TRBJ1-5|many|TRBD1|TRBV5-6
CASSSTGSGNQPQHF
TGTGCCAGCAGCTCGACAGGGTCAGGCAATCAGCCCCAGCATTTT
>TRBJ2-2|-|-|TRBV9
CASSTRTHANTGELFF
TGTGCCAGCAGCACCCGGACCCATGCGAACACCGGGGAGCTGTTTTTT
>TRBJ1-1|few|-|TRBV7-8
CASSLDRGVEAFF
TGTGCCAGCAGCTTAGACAGAGGGGTTGAAGCTTTCTTT
>TRBJ1-2|few|-|TRBV29-1
CSVDQVNYGYTF
TGCAGCGTTGACCAAGTTAACTATGGCTACACCTTC
>TRBJ2-7|few|TRBD2|TRBV28
CASSSGTSGSGKKQYF
TGTGCCAGCAGCTCCGGGACCAGCGGGAGCGGGAAAAAGCAGTACTTC
>TRBJ2-1|few|TRBD2|TRBV6-1
CASSERGVALHNEQFF
TGTGCCAGCAGTGAACGGGGGGTAGCCCTTCACAATGAGCAGTTCTTC
>TRBJ2-1|-|TRBD2|TRBV4-1
CASSQVGGSDNEQFF
TGCGCCAGCAGCCAAGTTGGCGGGAGTGATAATGAGCAGTTCTTC
>TRBJ2-7|-|-|TRBV5-1
CASSAPTPSYEQYF
TGCGCCAGCAGCGCCCCGACCCCCTCCTACGAGCAGTACTTC
>TRBJ2-7|-|-|TRBV6-6
CASTRGNEQYF
TGTGCCAGCACGCGAGGGAACGAGCAGTACTTC
>TRBJ2-1|few|-|TRBV7-2
CASSLFQGGYNEQFF
TGTGCCAGCAGCTTATTTCAGGGGGGATACAATGAGCAGTTCTTC
>TRBJ2-1|few|TRBD1|TRBV6-5
CASSYSGTGQFF
TGTGCCAGCAGTTACTCAGGGACAGGGCAGTTCTTC
>TRBJ1-2|-|TRBD1|TRBV5-5
CASSLGGAYGYTF
TGTGCCAGCAGCTTAGGGGGCGCCTATGGCTACACCTTC
>TRBJ2-7|few|-|TRBV5-5
CASSLEVKGWGEQYF
TGTGCCAGCAGCTTGGAGGTGAAGGGATGGGGCGAGCAGTACTTC
>TRBJ1-2|-|TRBD1|TRBV4-2
CASSRGQDYGYTF
TGTGCCAGCAGCCGAGGACAGGACTATGGCTACACCTTC
>TRBJ2-7|once|TRBD2|TRBV4-1
CASSQKTSGRSTYEQYF
TGCGCCAGCAGCCAAAAAACTAGCGGGAGATCTACCTACGAGCAGTACTTC
>TRBJ2-1|-|-|TRBV7-6
CASSLSSRNEQFF
TGTGCCAGCAGCTTGAGTTCCAGGAATGAGCAGTTCTTC
>TRBJ2-7|few|-|TRBV4-1
CASSQVPGGEQYF
TGCGCCAGCAGCCAAGTTCCGGGCGGAGAGCAGTACTTC
>TRBJ2-7|few|-|TRBV7-6
CASSFGGGVNEQYF
TGTGCCAGCAGCTTTGGTGGGGGAGTGAACGAGCAGTACTTC
>TRBJ2-2|-|-|TRBV18
CASSPKPGQNTGELFF
TGTGCCAGCTCACCAAAACCGGGACAGAACACCGGGGAGCTGTTTTTT
>TRBJ2-2|few|-|TRBV6-5
CASSLDGTNTGELFF
TGTGCCAGCAGTCTGGACGGAACGAACACCGGGGAGCTGTTTTTT
>TRBJ2-1|-|-|TRBV25-1
CASTTPDEQFF
TGTGCCAGCACCACCCCGGATGAGCAGTTCTTC
>TRBJ2-6|once|-|TRBV2
CASEWWFGRGAGANVLTF
TGTGCCAGCGAGTGGTGGTTTGGCAGGGGGGCTGGGGCCAACGTCCTGACTTTC
>TRBJ2-7|-|-|TRBV29-1
CSVEGVHYEQYF
TGCAGCGTTGAAGGGGTGCACTACGAGCAGTACTTC
>TRBJ2-1|-|TRBD2|TRBV7-2
CATAAWGSGSRNEQFF
TGTGCCACCGCGGCCTGGGGTAGCGGGAGTCGTAATGAGCAGTTCTTC
>TRBJ2-3|few|-|TRBV27
CASSLQGRDTQYF
TGTGCCAGCAGTTTGCAGGGGAGAGATACGCAGTATTTT
>TRBJ2-5|-|TRBD2|TRBV27
CASRGGQETQYF
TGTGCCTCACGGGGGGGGCAAGAGACCCAGTACTTC
>TRBJ2-2|-|-|TRBV7-6
CASSLTWANTGELFF
TGTGCCAGCAGCTTGACCTGGGCGAACACCGGGGAGCTGTTTTTT
>TRBJ2-1|-|TRBD2|TRBV29-1
CSVVLAGVGNEQFF
TGCAGCGTTGTTCTAGCGGGAGTTGGCAATGAGCAGTTCTTC
>TRBJ2-4|-|TRBD1|TRBV5-3
CARSSTMDRGDSKNIQYF
TGTGCCAGAAGCTCCACTATGGACAGGGGGGATTCCAAAAACATTCAGTACTTC